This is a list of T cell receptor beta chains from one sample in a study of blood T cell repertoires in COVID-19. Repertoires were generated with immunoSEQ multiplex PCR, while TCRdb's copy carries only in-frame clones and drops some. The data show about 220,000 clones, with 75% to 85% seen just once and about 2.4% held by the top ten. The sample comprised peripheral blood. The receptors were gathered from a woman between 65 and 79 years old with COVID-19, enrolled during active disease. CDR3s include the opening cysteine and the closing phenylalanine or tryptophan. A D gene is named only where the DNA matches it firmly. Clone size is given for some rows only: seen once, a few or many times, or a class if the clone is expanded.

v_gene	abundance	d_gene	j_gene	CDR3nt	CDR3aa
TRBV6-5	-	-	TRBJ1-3	TGTGCCAGCACCGCCCGGAGTTTCTCTGGAAACACCATATATTTT	CASTARSFSGNTIYF
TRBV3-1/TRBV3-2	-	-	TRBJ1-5	TGTGCCAGCAAAGGGGGTGGGGTAGATAGGGTAAGGAGTCTTTATAGCAATCAGCCCCAGCATTTT	CASKGGGVDRVRSLYSNQPQHF
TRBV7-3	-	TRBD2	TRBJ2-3	TGTGCCAGCAGCTATAGCGGGGGGGCAGATACGCAGTATTTT	CASSYSGGADTQYF
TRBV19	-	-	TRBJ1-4	TGTGCCAGTAGTATCCCGACAGCCTCTGCAACTAATGAAAAACTGTTTTTT	CASSIPTASATNEKLFF
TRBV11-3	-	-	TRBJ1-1	TGTGCCAGCAGCCCCTGGGGGGTTGATGAAGCTTTCTTT	CASSPWGVDEAFF
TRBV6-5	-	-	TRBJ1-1	TGTGCCAGCAGTTACCCCTACCCTAGGGAGTTCGTCTTT	CASSYPYPREFVF
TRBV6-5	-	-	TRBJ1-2	TGTGCCAGCAGTTACTCCTTCAGGGATACCGATGGCTACACCTTC	CASSYSFRDTDGYTF
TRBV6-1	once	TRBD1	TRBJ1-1	TGTGCCAGCAGTGAATCAGGGGGCTTTAACACTGAAGCTTTCTTT	CASSESGGFNTEAFF
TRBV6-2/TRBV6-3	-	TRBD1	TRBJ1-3	TGTGCCAGCAGTTCCGACAGGGTTATCTCTGGAAACACCATATATTTT	CASSSDRVISGNTIYF
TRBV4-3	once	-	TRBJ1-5	TGCGCCAGCAGTCCCACGGGGATCGGCAATCAGCCCCAGCATTTT	CASSPTGIGNQPQHF
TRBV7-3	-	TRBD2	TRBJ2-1	TGTGCCAGCAGCTTCGGGACTAGCGGGAGCTCCTACAATGAGCAGTTCTTC	CASSFGTSGSSYNEQFF
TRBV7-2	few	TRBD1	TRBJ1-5	TGTGCCAGCAGCGCCCAACCAGGGGGCCAGCCCCAGCATTTT	CASSAQPGGQPQHF
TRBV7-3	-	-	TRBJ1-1	TGTGCCAGCAGCTTAACTGGGCCGAACACTGAAGCTTTCTTT	CASSLTGPNTEAFF
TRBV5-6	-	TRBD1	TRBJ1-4	TGTGCCAGCAGCGGGGCGACAGGGAATGAAAAACTGTTTTTT	CASSGATGNEKLFF
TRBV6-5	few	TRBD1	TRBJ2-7	TGTGCCAGCAGTCGGGACAGTGATTACTACGAGCAGTACTTC	CASSRDSDYYEQYF
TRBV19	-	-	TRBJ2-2	TGTGCCAGTAGGGACAGACACACCGGGGAGCTGTTTTTT	CASRDRHTGELFF
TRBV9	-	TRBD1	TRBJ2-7	TGTGCCAGCAGCGCAAGACAGGGGGCTTGGGTCTACGAGCAGTACTTC	CASSARQGAWVYEQYF
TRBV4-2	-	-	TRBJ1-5	TGTGCCAGCAGCCAACGGGGAGGGCATGTCGATCAGCCCCAGCATTTT	CASSQRGGHVDQPQHF
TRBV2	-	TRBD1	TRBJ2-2	TGTGCCAGCAGCGACAGGGGAAGGACCGGGGAGCTGTTTTTT	CASSDRGRTGELFF
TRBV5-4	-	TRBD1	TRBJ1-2	TGTGCCAGCAGCTCACCAGGGGGCTTCAGCGGCTACACCTTC	CASSSPGGFSGYTF
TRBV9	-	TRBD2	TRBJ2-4	TGTGCCAGCAGCTTTCCGATCAGCGGGGGAGGAGACATTCAGTACTTC	CASSFPISGGGDIQYF
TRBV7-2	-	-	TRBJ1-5	TGTGCCAGCAGCCCGACGAGAGGGAGGGATCAGCCCCAGCATTTT	CASSPTRGRDQPQHF
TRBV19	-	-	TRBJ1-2	TGTGCCAGTAGTACTAGGGGAGGTCGGGCTTTGGACTATGGCTACACCTTC	CASSTRGGRALDYGYTF
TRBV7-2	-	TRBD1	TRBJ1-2	TGTGCCAGCAGCTCGGGGGGACAGGGAGTAAACTATGGCTACACCTTC	CASSSGGQGVNYGYTF
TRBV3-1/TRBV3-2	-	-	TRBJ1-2	TGTGCCAGCAGCCAAATGGGAACGACAGGAAGGGGGGGCTACACCTTC	CASSQMGTTGRGGYTF
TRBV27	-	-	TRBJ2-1	-	CASSSSWWGLAGADNEQFF
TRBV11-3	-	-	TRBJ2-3	TGTGCCAGCAGCTCTCCCTACACAGATACGCAGTATTTT	CASSSPYTDTQYF
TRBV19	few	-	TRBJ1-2	TGTGCCAGTAGTATAGGGCAGGGAGGTGGCTATGGCTACACCTTC	CASSIGQGGGYGYTF
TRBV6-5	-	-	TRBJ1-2	TGTGCCAGCAGTTACTCCGCGGGAGCCGCCTATGGCTACACCTTC	CASSYSAGAAYGYTF
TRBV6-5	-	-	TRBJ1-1	TGTGCCAGCACTCGTAATATTGGGGGGGACACTGAAGCTTTCTTT	CASTRNIGGDTEAFF
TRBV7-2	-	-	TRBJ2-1	TGTGCCAGCAGCCCACTCGGGGAACCCTCTTCAACCTACAATGAGCAGTTCTTC	CASSPLGEPSSTYNEQFF
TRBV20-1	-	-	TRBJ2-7	TGCAGTGCTCGGACAGCTGCCGAGCAGTACTTC	CSARTAAEQYF
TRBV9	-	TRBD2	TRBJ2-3	TGTGCCAGCAGCGCTAGCGGAGGCCCGACAGATACGCAGTATTTT	CASSASGGPTDTQYF
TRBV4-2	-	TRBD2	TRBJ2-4	TGTGCCAGCAGCCAAGATTGGGCTAGCGGGAGAGAGGACATTCAGTACTTC	CASSQDWASGREDIQYF
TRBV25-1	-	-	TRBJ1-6	TGTGCCAGCAGTGCACAGGGCGAGCATTCACCCCTCCACTTT	CASSAQGEHSPLHF
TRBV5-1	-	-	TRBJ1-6	TGCGCCAGCAGCTTGACCAGGGTCGGAAATTCACCCCTCCACTTT	CASSLTRVGNSPLHF
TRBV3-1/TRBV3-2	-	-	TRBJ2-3	TGTGCCAGCAGCCAGGGCTCCTACACAGATACGCAGTATTTT	CASSQGSYTDTQYF
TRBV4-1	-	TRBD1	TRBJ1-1	TGCGCCAGCAGCCCAGGGACAGCCCACCTAGGGTCTTTCTTT	CASSPGTAHLGSFF
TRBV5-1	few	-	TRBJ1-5	TGCGCCAGCAGCCCGGGACTTTCTAGCAATCAGCCCCAGCATTTT	CASSPGLSSNQPQHF
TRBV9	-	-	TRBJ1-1	TGTGCCAGCAGCGTTAATCCCATGGACAGTATCACTGAAGCTTTCTTT	CASSVNPMDSITEAFF
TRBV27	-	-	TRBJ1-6	TGTGCCAGCTCTAAGCGGATATCTCCCTCCTATAATTCACCCCTCCACTTT	CASSKRISPSYNSPLHF
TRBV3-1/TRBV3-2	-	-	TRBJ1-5	TGTGCCAGCAGCCAAGATTGGGCAGGGGATCAGCCCCAGCATTTT	CASSQDWAGDQPQHF
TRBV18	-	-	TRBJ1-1	TGTGCCAGCTCACCACAACTGACAGGCCTGAACACTGAAGCTTTCTTT	CASSPQLTGLNTEAFF
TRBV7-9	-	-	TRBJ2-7	TGTGCCAGCAGCACCCCCGGCGGGTGGGAGCAGTACTTC	CASSTPGGWEQYF
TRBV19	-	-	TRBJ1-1	TGTGCCAGTAGTATGCGCGACAGTAACACTGAAGCTTTCTTT	CASSMRDSNTEAFF
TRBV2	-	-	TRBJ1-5	TGTGCCAGCCAGTTGGGGGCTAGTCAGCCCCAGCATTTT	CASQLGASQPQHF
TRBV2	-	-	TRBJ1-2	TGTGCCAGCAGTGAAGCGGAGGGACCCTATGGCTACACCTTC	CASSEAEGPYGYTF